This is a list of T cell receptor beta chains from one sample in a study of blood T cell repertoires in COVID-19. TCRdb keeps only in-frame clones here, not all; method: immunoSEQ multiplex PCR. The sample shows about 98,000 clones, approximately 82% of them seen only once. Source material: peripheral blood. The receptors were gathered from a man in his fifties or sixties with acute or convalescent COVID-19. CDR3s leave out the opening cysteine and the closing phenylalanine or tryptophan.

v_call	j_call	cdr3_aa
TRBV4-2	TRBJ2-3	ASSQDGPLATSTDTQY
TRBV30	TRBJ2-3	AWTRGGLNTQY
TRBV6-1	TRBJ1-1	ASSERGGAATEAF
TRBV6-5	TRBJ2-5	ASRQTRDSTAQY
TRBV28	TRBJ2-1	ASRGLYEQF
TRBV29-1	TRBJ2-7	SVEKAGKNYEQY
TRBV10-3	TRBJ1-2	AISEAPASYGYT
TRBV2	TRBJ1-2	AVRFQGYDGYT
TRBV10-3	TRBJ1-1	AIRGLGNTEAF
TRBV5-1	TRBJ2-3	ASGGLQEADTQY
TRBV6-5	TRBJ2-7	ASSYSITSEQY
TRBV11-2	TRBJ2-5	ASRSTRGEETQY
TRBV24-1	TRBJ2-1	ATSDSLSGTLNEQF
TRBV6-5	TRBJ1-2	ASRWDRGANYGYT
TRBV27	TRBJ2-7	ASSASGTSGGGYEQY
TRBV24-1	TRBJ2-1	ATSGSSATSLQDEQF
TRBV2	TRBJ2-7	ASSEEARGRKQY
TRBV5-1	TRBJ2-1	ASSLAGPAYNEQF
TRBV5-1	TRBJ1-2	ASSLVLGGSYGYT
TRBV30	TRBJ2-3	AWSVGTQLGTDTQY
TRBV19	TRBJ1-1	ASGTEAF
TRBV7-6	TRBJ2-3	ASSSSGLSTDTQY
TRBV11-2	TRBJ1-1	ASSLRQGRVNTEAF
TRBV11-2	TRBJ2-5	ASSSGGLRREAQY
TRBV9	TRBJ2-2	ASSGTSGHTGELF
TRBV7-2	TRBJ2-3	ASSPVYVSTDTQY
TRBV5-4	TRBJ2-2	ASSSRGGTGELF
TRBV30	TRBJ1-2	AWNNPGEANYGYT
TRBV7-2	TRBJ2-5	ASSLHGHKETQY
TRBV5-4	TRBJ2-3	ASSFPGEDTQY
TRBV3-1/TRBV3-2	TRBJ1-2	ASSPQGRAGYT
TRBV2	TRBJ2-2	ASEKGQGRTGELF
TRBV3-1/TRBV3-2	TRBJ2-7	ASRVAGAYEQY
TRBV5-1	TRBJ1-1	ASSYYRGNTEAF
TRBV6-5	TRBJ1-3	ASSSSVFSGNTIY
TRBV19	TRBJ2-2	ASCSTLNTGELF
TRBV27	TRBJ1-6	ASRSSGETPLH
TRBV7-6	TRBJ2-6	ASSLSGRGSGGANVLT
TRBV27	TRBJ1-5	ASSLQNNQPQH
TRBV6-5	TRBJ2-2	ASTRGGHNTGELF
TRBV12-5	TRBJ1-2	ASGFDGGYGYT
TRBV7-2	TRBJ1-2	ASSHDRNYGYT
TRBV5-1	TRBJ2-2	ASSLAGSGGVGELF
TRBV30	TRBJ2-2	AWKAGGNTGELF
TRBV24-1	TRBJ2-5	ATSEPGKGTQY
TRBV30	TRBJ2-3	AWFADSTDTQY
TRBV6-1	TRBJ1-2	ASSDRADYGYT
TRBV5-6	TRBJ1-2	ASSPGGTYGYT
TRBV27	TRBJ1-2	ASSTRGRLGYT
TRBV7-2	TRBJ2-1	ASSLKASGINEQF
TRBV28	TRBJ2-5	ASSLAQGWY
TRBV29-1	TRBJ2-2	SGQGQGLSGELF
TRBV3-1/TRBV3-2	TRBJ2-7	ASSQPGTAYEQY
TRBV29-1	TRBJ1-4	SAVRDRGEKLF